The T cell receptor (beta chain) described here comes from a study of blood T cells in healthy people across ages. General study results and limits: More naive CD4+ cells and higher diversity were found in long-lived than in aged donors.

Primed by a sample-barcoded 5' primer and a J-beta primer mix, a second PCR proceeded for about 6 to 11 cycles. TCRdb re-analysed the 5' RACE reads in MiXCR, keeping a single row per CDR3 protein. The sample has 800,000 or so distinct CDR3 sequences, more than 20% seen once; the top ten hold roughly 3.5%. This clonotype was recorded a few times. Its antigen remains unknown. Germline values: CDR1 SEHNR, CDR2 FQNEAQ (reference sequence). The CDR3 extends over 15 amino acids. Deletions cut 1 base from V and 6 bases from J, with 15 bases between. The same sample was also studied in work on T cells of mothers and their children. This second study says: Over 5 children and their three healthy Caucasian mothers were the donors.

The sample comprised blood. This rearrangement joins TRBV7-9 to TRBJ1-1; weak D call: TRBD1 (6 bases). The source of this sequence is a boy younger than 18 in good health. In DNA, the CDR3 is TGTGCCAGCAGCTTAGTAAGGGGGGGGGCTTCTGAAGCTTTCTTT. Encoded protein: CASSLVRGGASEAFF.